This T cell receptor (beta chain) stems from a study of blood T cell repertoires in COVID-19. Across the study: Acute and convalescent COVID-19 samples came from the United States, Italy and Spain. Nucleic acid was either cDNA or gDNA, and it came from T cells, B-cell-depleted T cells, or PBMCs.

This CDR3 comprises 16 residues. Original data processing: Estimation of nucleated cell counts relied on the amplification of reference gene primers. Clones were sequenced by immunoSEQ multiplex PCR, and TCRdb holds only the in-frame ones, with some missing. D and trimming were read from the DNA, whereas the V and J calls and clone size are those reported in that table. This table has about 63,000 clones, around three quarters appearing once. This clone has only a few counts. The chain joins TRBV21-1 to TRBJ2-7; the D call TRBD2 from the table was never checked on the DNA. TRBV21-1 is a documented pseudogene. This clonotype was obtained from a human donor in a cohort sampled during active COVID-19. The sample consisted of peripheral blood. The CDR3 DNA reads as TGTGCCAGCAGCAAAATACTAGCGGGAGTCTCGCGGGGGCAGTACTTC. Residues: CASSKILAGVSRGQYF.